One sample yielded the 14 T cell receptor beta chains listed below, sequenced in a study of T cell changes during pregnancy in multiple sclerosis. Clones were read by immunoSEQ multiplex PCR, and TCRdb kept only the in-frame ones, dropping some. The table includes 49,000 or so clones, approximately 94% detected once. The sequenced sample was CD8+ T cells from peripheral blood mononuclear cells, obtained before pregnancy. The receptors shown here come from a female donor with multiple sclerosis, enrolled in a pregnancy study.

The chain's CDR3 is CASSDREAHEQYF. DNA of the CDR3: TGTGCCAGCAGCGACAGGGAGGCCCACGAGCAGTACTTC. This chain joins TRBV7-9 and TRBJ2-7; D is possibly TRBD1 (7 bases). Germline V gives CDR1 SEHNR, CDR2 FQNEAQ (reference sequence). The CDR3 sequence is 13 residues long. The V end lost 5 bases, the J end lost 5 bases, and 13 bases lay between the germline ends. Looking up the rest from reference TRBV7-9 and TRBJ2-7 gives the full variable domain: DTGVSQNPRHKITKRGQNVTFRCDPISEHNRLYWYRQTLGQGPEFLTYFQNEAQLEKSRLLSDRFSAERPKGSFSTLEIQRTEQGDSAMYLCASSDREAHEQYFGPGTRLTVT.

In nucleotides, the CDR3 is TGTGCCAGCAGTGAGGGGCGGCAGGTCGAAGCTTTCTTT. It specifies CASSEGRQVEAFF. The chain employs TRBV25-1 and TRBJ1-1, with a possible D match to TRBD1 (5 bases). This CDR3 comprises 13 residues. V dropped 3 bases and J dropped 8 bases, with 13 bases sitting between them. Germline V lookup: CDR1 MGHDK, CDR2 SYGVNS.

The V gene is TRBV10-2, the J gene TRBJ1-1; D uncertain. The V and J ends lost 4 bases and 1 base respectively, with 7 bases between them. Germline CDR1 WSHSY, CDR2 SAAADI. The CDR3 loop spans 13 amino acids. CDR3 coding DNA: TGCGCCAGCAGTGTTGGAGGGAACACTGAAGCTTTCTTT. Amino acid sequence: CASSVGGNTEAFF.

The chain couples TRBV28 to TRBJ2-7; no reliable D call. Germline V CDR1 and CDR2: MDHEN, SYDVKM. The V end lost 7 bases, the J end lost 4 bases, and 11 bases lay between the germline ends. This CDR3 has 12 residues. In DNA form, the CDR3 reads TGTGCCAGCACCGCTAATAAGTACGAGCAGTACTTC. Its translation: CASTANKYEQYF.

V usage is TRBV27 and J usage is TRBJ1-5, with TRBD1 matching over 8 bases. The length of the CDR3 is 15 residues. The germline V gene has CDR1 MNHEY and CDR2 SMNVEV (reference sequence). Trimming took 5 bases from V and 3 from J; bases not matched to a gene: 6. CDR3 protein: CASSPRTGFNQPQHF. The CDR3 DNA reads TGTGCCAGCAGTCCACGGACAGGGTTCAATCAGCCCCAGCATTTT.

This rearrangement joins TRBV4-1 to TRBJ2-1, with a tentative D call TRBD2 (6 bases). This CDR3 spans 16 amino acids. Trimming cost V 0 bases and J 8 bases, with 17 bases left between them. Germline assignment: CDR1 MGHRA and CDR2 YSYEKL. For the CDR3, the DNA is TGCGCCAGCAGCCAAGAGGGGGGACTGCAGGTCGATGAGCAGTTCTTC. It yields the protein CASSQEGGLQVDEQFF.

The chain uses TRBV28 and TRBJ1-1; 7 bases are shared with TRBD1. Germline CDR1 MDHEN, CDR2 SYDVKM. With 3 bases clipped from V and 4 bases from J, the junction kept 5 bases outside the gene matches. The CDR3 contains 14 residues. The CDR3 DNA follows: TGTGCCAGCAGTTTGAGGGGGCTCGGCACTGAAGCTTTCTTT. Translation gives CASSLRGLGTEAFF.

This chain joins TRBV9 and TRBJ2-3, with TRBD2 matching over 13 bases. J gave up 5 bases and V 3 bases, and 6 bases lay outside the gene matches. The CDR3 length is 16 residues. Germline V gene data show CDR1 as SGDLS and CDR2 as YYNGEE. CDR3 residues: CASSGGTSGMVDTQYF. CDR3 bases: TGTGCCAGCAGCGGAGGGACTAGCGGGATGGTAGATACGCAGTATTTT.

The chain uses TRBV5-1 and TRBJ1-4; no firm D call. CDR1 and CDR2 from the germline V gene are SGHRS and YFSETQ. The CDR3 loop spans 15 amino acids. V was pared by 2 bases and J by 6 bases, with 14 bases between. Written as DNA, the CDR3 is TGCGCCAGCAGCTTCGGAGGGTACGGTGATGAAAAACTGTTTTTT. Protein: CASSFGGYGDEKLFF.

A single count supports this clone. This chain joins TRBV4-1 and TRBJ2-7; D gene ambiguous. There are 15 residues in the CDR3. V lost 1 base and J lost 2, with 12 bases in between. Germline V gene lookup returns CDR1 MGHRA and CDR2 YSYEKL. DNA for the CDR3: TGCGCCAGCAGCCAAGGGTCCAGCGCGGCCTACGAGCAGTACTTC. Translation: CASSQGSSAAYEQYF.

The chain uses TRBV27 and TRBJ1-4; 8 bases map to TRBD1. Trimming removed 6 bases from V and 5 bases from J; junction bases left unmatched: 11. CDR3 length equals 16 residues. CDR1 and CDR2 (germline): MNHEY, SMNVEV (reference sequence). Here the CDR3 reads CASRRTGRLGNEKLFF. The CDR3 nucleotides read TGTGCCAGCAGGAGGACAGGGCGGCTAGGCAATGAAAAACTGTTTTTT. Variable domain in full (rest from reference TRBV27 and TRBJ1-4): EAQVTQNPRYLITVTGKKLTVTCSQNMNHEYMSWYRQDPGLGLRQIYYSMNVEVTDKGDVPEGYKVSRKEKRNFPLILESPSPNQTSLYFCASRRTGRLGNEKLFFGSGTQLSVL.

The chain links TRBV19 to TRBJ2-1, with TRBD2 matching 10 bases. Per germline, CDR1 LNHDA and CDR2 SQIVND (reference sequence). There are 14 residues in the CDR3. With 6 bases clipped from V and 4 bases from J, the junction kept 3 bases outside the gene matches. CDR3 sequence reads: CASRKTSGYNEQFF. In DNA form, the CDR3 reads TGTGCCAGTAGGAAGACTAGCGGGTACAATGAGCAGTTCTTC.

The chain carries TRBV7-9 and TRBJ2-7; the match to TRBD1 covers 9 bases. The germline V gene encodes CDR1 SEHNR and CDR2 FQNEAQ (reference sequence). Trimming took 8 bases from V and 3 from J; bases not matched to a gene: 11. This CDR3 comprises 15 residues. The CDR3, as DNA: TGTGCCAGCGCCTCCTTCGGGGGACAGGGCTACGAGCAGTACTTC. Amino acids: CASASFGGQGYEQYF.

In nucleotides, the CDR3 is TGTGCCAGCAGCTTAGGCCAAGGGGTTCACCAGACCTTC. This sequence encodes CASSLGQGVHQTF. The V call is TRBV13, the J call TRBJ1-2, with a weak D call TRBD1 (5 bases). This CDR3 has 13 residues. Deletions cut 0 bases from V and 14 bases from J, with 16 bases between. CDR1 and CDR2 (germline): PRHDT, FYEKMQ (reference sequence).